The sample holds one count of the clone carrying this TCR beta chain. The data stem from a study of blood T cell repertoires in COVID-19. Study overall: The study drew acute and convalescent COVID-19 samples from the United States, Italy and Spain. PBMCs, B-cell-depleted T cells, or T cells were the source of the cDNA or gDNA that made up the material.

Original methodology: Estimation of nucleated cell counts was performed using reference gene primer amplification. Clones were read by immunoSEQ multiplex PCR, and TCRdb kept only the in-frame ones, dropping some. V and J calls and clone size come straight from that table; D and trimming were deduced from the DNA. Here the sample spans roughly 30,000 clones, approximately 87% being singletons. In germline, CDR1 is SGHDT, CDR2 YYEEEE. The V end lost 0 bases, the J end lost 10 bases, and 11 bases lay between the germline ends. The CDR3 has 13 residues. This chain joins TRBV5-6 and TRBJ2-1; D is ambiguous. The sequenced sample consisted of peripheral blood. This sequence originates from a human donor in a cohort sampled during active COVID-19. CDR3 sequence: CASSLAVPGEQFF. CDR3 in DNA: TGTGCCAGCAGCTTGGCCGTCCCCGGGGAGCAGTTCTTC.